This is a list of T cell receptor beta chains from one sample in a study of T cells in narcolepsy. Generated by immunoSEQ multiplex PCR, the TCRdb table keeps only in-frame clones and is missing some. Among around 30,000 clones listed, roughly 87% were seen once. Sequenced sample: CD45RA- memory CD4+ T cells from PBMCs. The receptor source for this set is a human donor with narcolepsy. Each CDR3 is given with its conserved first and last residue. A D gene is named only where the DNA matches it firmly. Expanded clones are given a class, and other clones once, few, many or no size at all.

d_call: -
clone_size: -
v_call: TRBV11-3
j_call: TRBJ1-1
cdr3_aa: CASSPGGSKQAFF
cdr3_nt: TGTGCCAGCAGCCCCGGAGGATCAAAACAAGCTTTCTTT

d_call: -
clone_size: -
v_call: TRBV7-2
j_call: TRBJ1-2
cdr3_aa: CASSLGRGRGLTPNYGYTF
cdr3_nt: TGTGCCAGCAGCTTAGGCCGAGGTAGGGGCTTAACCCCTAACTATGGCTACACCTTC

d_call: -
clone_size: -
v_call: TRBV11-2
j_call: TRBJ2-1
cdr3_aa: CASSFYGGPYNEQFF
cdr3_nt: TGTGCCAGCAGCTTTTACGGGGGCCCCTACAATGAGCAGTTCTTC

d_call: -
clone_size: -
v_call: TRBV5-5
j_call: TRBJ2-7
cdr3_aa: CASSLASGAYYEQYF
cdr3_nt: TGTGCCAGCAGCTTGGCCTCCGGGGCATACTACGAGCAGTACTTC

d_call: -
clone_size: -
v_call: TRBV6-5
j_call: TRBJ1-3
cdr3_aa: CASRHRDLSGNTIYF
cdr3_nt: TGTGCCAGCAGGCACAGGGATCTCTCTGGAAACACCATATATTTT

d_call: -
clone_size: -
v_call: TRBV5-8
j_call: TRBJ2-7
cdr3_aa: CASTRAGGYEQYF
cdr3_nt: TGTGCCAGCACCAGGGCTGGCGGGTACGAGCAGTACTTC

d_call: TRBD1
clone_size: -
v_call: TRBV4-2
j_call: TRBJ1-3
cdr3_aa: CASSQDPQGASGNTIYF
cdr3_nt: TGTGCCAGCAGCCAAGATCCCCAGGGGGCTTCTGGAAACACCATATATTTT

d_call: TRBD1
clone_size: -
v_call: TRBV19
j_call: TRBJ1-2
cdr3_aa: CASSTTGVGGYTF
cdr3_nt: TGTGCCAGTAGCACGACAGGGGTAGGAGGCTACACCTTC

d_call: TRBD1
clone_size: -
v_call: TRBV18
j_call: TRBJ2-7
cdr3_aa: CASSPRQGHYEQYF
cdr3_nt: TGTGCCAGCTCACCACGACAGGGACACTACGAGCAGTACTTC

d_call: TRBD1
clone_size: -
v_call: TRBV6-1
j_call: TRBJ1-5
cdr3_aa: CASSAAGGGWGNQPQHF
cdr3_nt: TGTGCCAGCAGTGCGGCAGGGGGCGGCTGGGGCAATCAGCCCCAGCATTTT

d_call: -
clone_size: once
v_call: TRBV2
j_call: TRBJ2-5
cdr3_aa: CASSVIPRETQYF
cdr3_nt: TGTGCCAGCAGTGTAATTCCCCGCGAGACCCAGTACTTC

d_call: -
clone_size: -
v_call: TRBV5-4
j_call: TRBJ1-1
cdr3_aa: CASSLRRGRGAEAFF
cdr3_nt: TGTGCCAGCAGCTTGAGGAGGGGGAGGGGGGCTGAAGCTTTCTTT

d_call: -
clone_size: -
v_call: TRBV4-3
j_call: TRBJ1-2
cdr3_aa: CASSQDTGWYGYTF
cdr3_nt: TGCGCCAGCAGCCAAGATACAGGGTGGTATGGCTACACCTTC

d_call: TRBD2
clone_size: -
v_call: TRBV7-9
j_call: TRBJ2-1
cdr3_aa: CASSLTSVEQFF
cdr3_nt: TGTGCCAGCAGCCTGACTAGCGTCGAGCAGTTCTTC

d_call: -
clone_size: once
v_call: TRBV29-1
j_call: TRBJ2-2
cdr3_aa: CSVGAASGELFF
cdr3_nt: TGCAGCGTGGGCGCCGCGTCCGGGGAGCTGTTTTTT

d_call: TRBD1
clone_size: -
v_call: TRBV2
j_call: TRBJ1-5
cdr3_aa: CASSEPGQGVSNQPQHF
cdr3_nt: TGTGCCAGCAGTGAACCGGGACAGGGGGTGAGCAATCAGCCCCAGCATTTT

d_call: -
clone_size: -
v_call: TRBV4-2
j_call: TRBJ1-5
cdr3_aa: CASSQDTVNQPQHF
cdr3_nt: TGTGCCAGCAGCCAAGATACAGTCAATCAGCCCCAGCATTTT

d_call: TRBD1
clone_size: -
v_call: TRBV5-1
j_call: TRBJ2-7
cdr3_aa: CASSSTGGGEQYF
cdr3_nt: TGCGCCAGCAGCTCGACAGGGGGCGGAGAGCAGTACTTC

d_call: TRBD1
clone_size: -
v_call: TRBV7-2
j_call: TRBJ1-3
cdr3_aa: CASSLGDRGQGNTIYF
cdr3_nt: TGTGCCAGCAGCTTAGGGGACAGGGGGCAAGGAAACACCATATATTTT

d_call: -
clone_size: -
v_call: TRBV11-2
j_call: TRBJ2-7
cdr3_aa: CASSLDSGSYEQYF
cdr3_nt: TGTGCCAGCAGCTTAGATTCGGGCAGCTACGAGCAGTACTTC

d_call: -
clone_size: -
v_call: TRBV6-5
j_call: TRBJ2-5
cdr3_aa: CASSFSKETQYF
cdr3_nt: TGTGCCAGCAGTTTCAGTAAAGAGACCCAGTACTTC

d_call: -
clone_size: -
v_call: TRBV25-1
j_call: TRBJ2-2
cdr3_aa: CASSDWRGKSNTGELFF
cdr3_nt: TGTGCCAGCAGTGATTGGCGAGGTAAATCGAACACCGGGGAGCTGTTTTTT

d_call: -
clone_size: -
v_call: TRBV4-1
j_call: TRBJ1-5
cdr3_aa: CASSQDLRGVQPQHF
cdr3_nt: TGCGCCAGCAGCCAAGATCTCAGGGGCGTACAGCCCCAGCATTTT

d_call: TRBD1
clone_size: -
v_call: TRBV19
j_call: TRBJ1-5
cdr3_aa: CASSPGTGLGKSNQPQHF
cdr3_nt: TGTGCCAGTTCACCCGGGACAGGGCTAGGAAAAAGCAATCAGCCCCAGCATTTT

d_call: -
clone_size: -
v_call: TRBV5-4
j_call: TRBJ1-2
cdr3_aa: CASSFLGQGENYGYTF
cdr3_nt: TGTGCCAGCAGCTTCCTGGGGCAGGGAGAGAACTATGGCTACACCTTC

d_call: TRBD1
clone_size: -
v_call: TRBV5-5
j_call: TRBJ1-1
cdr3_aa: CASRQGRRDTEAFF
cdr3_nt: TGTGCCAGTCGACAGGGGCGAAGGGACACTGAAGCTTTCTTT

d_call: TRBD1
clone_size: -
v_call: TRBV19
j_call: TRBJ1-1
cdr3_aa: CASSTHEQGMSFF
cdr3_nt: TGTGCCAGTAGTACTCACGAACAGGGGATGTCTTTCTTT

d_call: -
clone_size: once
v_call: TRBV6-1
j_call: TRBJ2-2
cdr3_aa: CASKEQGNTGELFF
cdr3_nt: TGTGCCAGCAAAGAACAGGGGAACACCGGGGAGCTGTTTTTT

d_call: -
clone_size: once
v_call: TRBV5-1
j_call: TRBJ1-1
cdr3_aa: CASSIQGSNTEAFF
cdr3_nt: TGCGCCAGCAGCATACAGGGATCGAACACTGAAGCTTTCTTT

d_call: -
clone_size: once
v_call: TRBV9
j_call: TRBJ2-3
cdr3_aa: CASSRESGTDTQYF
cdr3_nt: TGTGCCAGCAGCCGGGAGTCTGGCACAGATACGCAGTATTTT

d_call: -
clone_size: -
v_call: TRBV6-4
j_call: TRBJ2-5
cdr3_aa: CASTSMQETQYF
cdr3_nt: TGTGCCAGCACGAGTATGCAAGAGACCCAGTACTTC

d_call: -
clone_size: -
v_call: TRBV10-3
j_call: TRBJ1-6
cdr3_aa: CATKGSETVYNSPLHF
cdr3_nt: TGTGCCACCAAAGGCTCGGAGACTGTCTATAATTCACCCCTCCACTTT

d_call: TRBD1
clone_size: -
v_call: TRBV19
j_call: TRBJ2-6
cdr3_aa: CASSAQGRGANVLTF
cdr3_nt: TGTGCCAGTAGTGCACAGGGGAGAGGGGCCAACGTCCTGACTTTC

d_call: -
clone_size: -
v_call: TRBV2
j_call: TRBJ2-1
cdr3_aa: CASTGDFNEQFF
cdr3_nt: TGTGCCAGCACGGGGGACTTCAATGAGCAGTTCTTC

d_call: TRBD1
clone_size: -
v_call: TRBV7-3
j_call: TRBJ2-7
cdr3_aa: CASSPTGGSYEQYF
cdr3_nt: TGTGCCAGCAGCCCCACAGGGGGGTCCTACGAGCAGTACTTC

d_call: -
clone_size: -
v_call: TRBV18
j_call: TRBJ2-7
cdr3_aa: CASSPGAGDYEQYF
cdr3_nt: TGTGCCAGCTCACCAGGGGCAGGGGACTACGAGCAGTACTTC

d_call: -
clone_size: -
v_call: TRBV4-3
j_call: TRBJ1-4
cdr3_aa: CASSQPIGGGKLFF
cdr3_nt: TGCGCCAGCAGCCAACCTATCGGCGGGGGAAAACTGTTTTTT

d_call: -
clone_size: once
v_call: TRBV19
j_call: TRBJ1-2
cdr3_aa: CASTLRGDRSPGGYTF
cdr3_nt: TGTGCCAGTACCCTGCGGGGGGACCGCAGCCCGGGTGGCTACACCTTC

d_call: TRBD2
clone_size: -
v_call: TRBV4-2
j_call: TRBJ2-3
cdr3_aa: CASSQLAGAFTDTQYF
cdr3_nt: TGTGCCAGCAGCCAACTAGCGGGGGCCTTCACAGATACGCAGTATTTT

d_call: TRBD1
clone_size: -
v_call: TRBV5-4
j_call: TRBJ2-1
cdr3_aa: CASSLGQGRFNEQFF
cdr3_nt: TGTGCCAGCAGCTTAGGACAGGGAAGGTTTAATGAGCAGTTCTTC

d_call: -
clone_size: -
v_call: TRBV11-2
j_call: TRBJ2-2
cdr3_aa: CASSPTSGGTGELFF
cdr3_nt: TGTGCCAGCAGCCCAACCTCAGGGGGGACCGGGGAGCTGTTTTTT

d_call: -
clone_size: -
v_call: TRBV6-1
j_call: TRBJ1-1
cdr3_aa: CASSPGWVNTEAFF
cdr3_nt: TGTGCCAGCAGCCCAGGGTGGGTGAACACTGAAGCTTTCTTT

d_call: TRBD2
clone_size: -
v_call: TRBV11-2
j_call: TRBJ2-1
cdr3_aa: CASSSLAAGYNEQFF
cdr3_nt: TGTGCCAGCAGCTCACTAGCGGCGGGCTACAATGAGCAGTTCTTC

d_call: TRBD1
clone_size: -
v_call: TRBV7-2
j_call: TRBJ1-2
cdr3_aa: CASSPAGGSYGYTF
cdr3_nt: TGTGCCAGCAGCCCCGCAGGGGGCTCCTATGGCTACACCTTC

d_call: -
clone_size: -
v_call: TRBV18
j_call: TRBJ1-2
cdr3_aa: CASSPSPGGRKNYGYTF
cdr3_nt: TGTGCCAGCTCGCCCTCTCCCGGGGGAAGAAAGAACTATGGCTACACCTTC

d_call: TRBD1
clone_size: -
v_call: TRBV7-9
j_call: TRBJ1-2
cdr3_aa: CASRIQGAYGYTF
cdr3_nt: TGCGCCAGCAGAATTCAGGGGGCCTATGGCTACACCTTC

d_call: -
clone_size: -
v_call: TRBV11-2
j_call: TRBJ2-7
cdr3_aa: CASSLSAEQYF
cdr3_nt: TGTGCCAGCAGCTTATCGGCCGAGCAGTACTTC

d_call: -
clone_size: -
v_call: TRBV7-3
j_call: TRBJ1-6
cdr3_aa: CASSSQGVGNSPLHF
cdr3_nt: TGTGCCAGCAGCTCGCAGGGAGTGGGTAATTCACCCCTCCACTTT

d_call: TRBD1
clone_size: medium-sized
v_call: TRBV19
j_call: TRBJ1-1
cdr3_aa: CASSSKGTGGYEAFF
cdr3_nt: TGTGCCAGCAGCAGCAAGGGGACAGGGGGCTATGAAGCTTTCTTT

d_call: TRBD2
clone_size: -
v_call: TRBV7-6
j_call: TRBJ2-3
cdr3_aa: CASSLEGGGATDTQYF
cdr3_nt: TGTGCCAGCAGCTTAGAGGGCGGGGGGGCCACAGATACGCAGTATTTT

d_call: -
clone_size: -
v_call: TRBV7-2
j_call: TRBJ2-1
cdr3_aa: CASSLTGASLGEQFF
cdr3_nt: TGTGCCAGCAGCTTAACGGGGGCCTCTCTGGGTGAGCAGTTCTTC

d_call: TRBD1
clone_size: -
v_call: TRBV10-3
j_call: TRBJ2-1
cdr3_aa: CAIRMDRGLYEQFF
cdr3_nt: TGTGCCATCAGGATGGACAGGGGGCTTTATGAGCAGTTCTTC

d_call: -
clone_size: few
v_call: TRBV7-9
j_call: TRBJ1-2
cdr3_aa: CASSYQLGNYGYTF
cdr3_nt: TGTGCCAGCAGCTATCAATTGGGGAACTATGGCTACACCTTC

d_call: TRBD1
clone_size: -
v_call: TRBV2
j_call: TRBJ1-5
cdr3_aa: CASSDGQEYSNQPQHF
cdr3_nt: TGTGCCAGCAGTGATGGACAGGAATATAGCAATCAGCCCCAGCATTTT

d_call: -
clone_size: -
v_call: TRBV2
j_call: TRBJ1-2
cdr3_aa: CASSEDRAQPYGYTF
cdr3_nt: TGTGCCAGCAGTGAAGACAGGGCCCAGCCCTATGGCTACACCTTC

d_call: -
clone_size: -
v_call: TRBV14
j_call: TRBJ2-3
cdr3_aa: CASSDRREGLADTQYF
cdr3_nt: TGTGCCAGCAGCGATCGTCGGGAAGGGTTGGCAGATACGCAGTATTTT

d_call: -
clone_size: -
v_call: TRBV5-1
j_call: TRBJ2-7
cdr3_aa: CASSSSEQYF
cdr3_nt: TGCGCCAGCAGCTCTAGCGAGCAGTACTTC